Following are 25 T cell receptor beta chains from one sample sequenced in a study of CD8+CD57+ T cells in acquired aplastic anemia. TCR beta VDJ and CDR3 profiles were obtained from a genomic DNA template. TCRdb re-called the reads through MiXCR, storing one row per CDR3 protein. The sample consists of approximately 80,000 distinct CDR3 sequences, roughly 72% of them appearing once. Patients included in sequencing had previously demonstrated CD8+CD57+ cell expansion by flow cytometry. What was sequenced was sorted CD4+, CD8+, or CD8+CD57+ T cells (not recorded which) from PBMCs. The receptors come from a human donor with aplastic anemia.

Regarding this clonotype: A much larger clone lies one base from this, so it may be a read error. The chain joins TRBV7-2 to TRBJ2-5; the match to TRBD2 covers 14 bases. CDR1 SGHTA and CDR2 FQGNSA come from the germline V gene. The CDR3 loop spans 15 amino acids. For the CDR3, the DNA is TGTGCCAGCAGCCTGGGACTAGCGGGAGTCGAGACCCGGTACTTC. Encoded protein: CASSLGLAGVETRYF.

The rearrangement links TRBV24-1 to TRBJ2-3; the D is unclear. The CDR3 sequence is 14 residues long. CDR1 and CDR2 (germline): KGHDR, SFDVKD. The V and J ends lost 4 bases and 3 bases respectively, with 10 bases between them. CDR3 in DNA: TGTGCCACCAGTGAGCAAATTGGGACAGATACGCAGTATTTT. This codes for CATSEQIGTDTQYF.

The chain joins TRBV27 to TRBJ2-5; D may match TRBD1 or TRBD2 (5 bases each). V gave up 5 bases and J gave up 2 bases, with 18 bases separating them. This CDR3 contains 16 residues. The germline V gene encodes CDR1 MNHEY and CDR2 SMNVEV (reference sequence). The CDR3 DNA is TGTGCCAGCAGTCCCTTTTCGGGACCCCTGCAAGAGACCCAGTACTTC. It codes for CASSPFSGPLQETQYF.

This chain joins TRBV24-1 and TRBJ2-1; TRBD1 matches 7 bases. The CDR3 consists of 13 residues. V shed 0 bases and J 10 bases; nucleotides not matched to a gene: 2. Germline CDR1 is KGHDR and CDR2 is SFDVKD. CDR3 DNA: TGTGCCACCAGTGATTTGTGGGGACAGGAGCAGTTCTTC. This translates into CATSDLWGQEQFF.

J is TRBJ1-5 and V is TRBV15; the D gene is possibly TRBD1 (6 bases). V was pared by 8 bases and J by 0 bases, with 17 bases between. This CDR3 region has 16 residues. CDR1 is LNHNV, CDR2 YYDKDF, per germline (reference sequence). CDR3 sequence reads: CATAEGGGDSNQPQHF. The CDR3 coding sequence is TGTGCCACCGCCGAAGGAGGGGGGGATAGCAATCAGCCCCAGCATTTT. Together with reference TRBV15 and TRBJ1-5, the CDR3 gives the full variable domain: DAMVIQNPRYQVTQFGKPVTLSCSQTLNHNVMYWYQQKSSQAPKLLFHYYDKDFNNEADTPDNFQSRRPNTSFCFLDIRSPGLGDTAMYLCATAEGGGDSNQPQHFGDGTRLSIL.

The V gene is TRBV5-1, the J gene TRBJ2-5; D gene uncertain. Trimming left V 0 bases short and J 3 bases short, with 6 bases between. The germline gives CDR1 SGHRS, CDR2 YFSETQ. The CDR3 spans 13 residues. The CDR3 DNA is TGCGCCAGCAGCTTGGGGGCGGAAGAGACCCAGTACTTC. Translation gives CASSLGAEETQYF.

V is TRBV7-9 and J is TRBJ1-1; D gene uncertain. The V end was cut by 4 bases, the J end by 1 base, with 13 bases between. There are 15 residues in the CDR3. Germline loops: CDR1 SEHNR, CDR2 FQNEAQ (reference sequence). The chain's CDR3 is CASSSTGGQNTEAFF. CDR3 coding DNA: TGTGCCAGCAGCTCGACCGGAGGCCAGAACACTGAAGCTTTCTTT. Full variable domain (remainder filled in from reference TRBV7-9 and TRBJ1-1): DTGVSQNPRHKITKRGQNVTFRCDPISEHNRLYWYRQTLGQGPEFLTYFQNEAQLEKSRLLSDRFSAERPKGSFSTLEIQRTEQGDSAMYLCASSSTGGQNTEAFFGQGTRLTVV.

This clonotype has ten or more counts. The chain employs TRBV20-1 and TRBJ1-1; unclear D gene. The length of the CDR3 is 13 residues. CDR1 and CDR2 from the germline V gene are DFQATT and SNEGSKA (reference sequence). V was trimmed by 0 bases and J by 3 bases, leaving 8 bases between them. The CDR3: CSARDSSDTEAFF. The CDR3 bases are TGCAGTGCTAGAGATAGCAGTGACACTGAAGCTTTCTTT.

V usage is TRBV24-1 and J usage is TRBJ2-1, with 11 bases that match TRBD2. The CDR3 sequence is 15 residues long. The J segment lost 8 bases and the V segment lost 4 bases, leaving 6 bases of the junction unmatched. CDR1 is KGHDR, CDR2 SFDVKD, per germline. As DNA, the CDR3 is TGTGCCACCAGTGACCCGGGACTAGCGGAACATGAGCAGTTCTTC. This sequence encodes CATSDPGLAEHEQFF.

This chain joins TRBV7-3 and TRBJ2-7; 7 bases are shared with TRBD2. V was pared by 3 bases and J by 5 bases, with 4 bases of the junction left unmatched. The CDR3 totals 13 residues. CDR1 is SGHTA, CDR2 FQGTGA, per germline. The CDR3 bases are TGTGCCAGCAGCTTTCGGGGGGTCAACGAGCAGTACTTC. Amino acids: CASSFRGVNEQYF.

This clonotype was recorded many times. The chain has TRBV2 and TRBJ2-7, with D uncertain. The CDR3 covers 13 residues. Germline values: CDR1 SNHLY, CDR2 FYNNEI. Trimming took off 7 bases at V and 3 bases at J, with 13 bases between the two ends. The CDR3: CASKQAINYEQYF. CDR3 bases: TGTGCCAGCAAGCAGGCAATAAACTACGAGCAGTACTTC.

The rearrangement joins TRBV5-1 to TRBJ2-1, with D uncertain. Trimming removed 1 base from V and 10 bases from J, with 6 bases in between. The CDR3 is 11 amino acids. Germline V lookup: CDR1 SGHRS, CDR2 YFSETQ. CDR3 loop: CASSLSQEQFF. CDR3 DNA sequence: TGCGCCAGCAGCTTGTCCCAGGAGCAGTTCTTC.

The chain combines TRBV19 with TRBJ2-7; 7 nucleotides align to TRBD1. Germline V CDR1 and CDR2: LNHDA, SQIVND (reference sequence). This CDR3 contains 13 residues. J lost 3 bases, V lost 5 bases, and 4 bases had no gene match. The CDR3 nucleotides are TGTGCCAGTAGTCCGGGACAGATCTACGAGCAGTACTTC. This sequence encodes CASSPGQIYEQYF.

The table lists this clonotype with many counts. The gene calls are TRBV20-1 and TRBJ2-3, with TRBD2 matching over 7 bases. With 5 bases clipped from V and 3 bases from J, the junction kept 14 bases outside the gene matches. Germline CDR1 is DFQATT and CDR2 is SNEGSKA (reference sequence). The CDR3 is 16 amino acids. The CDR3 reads CSAGAPRDYQTDTQYF. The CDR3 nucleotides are TGCAGTGCTGGTGCACCCCGGGACTACCAAACAGATACGCAGTATTTT.

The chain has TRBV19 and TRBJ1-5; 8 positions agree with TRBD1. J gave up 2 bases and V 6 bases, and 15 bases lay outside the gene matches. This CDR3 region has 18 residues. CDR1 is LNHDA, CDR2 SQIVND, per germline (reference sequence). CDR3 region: CASRPRRAGGDGNQPQHF. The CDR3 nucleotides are TGTGCCAGTAGGCCACGCAGGGCAGGGGGCGATGGCAATCAGCCCCAGCATTTT. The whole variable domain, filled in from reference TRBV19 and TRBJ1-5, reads DGGITQSPKYLFRKEGQNVTLSCEQNLNHDAMYWYRQDPGQGLRLIYYSQIVNDFQKGDIAEGYSVSREKKESFPLTVTSAQKNPTAFYLCASRPRRAGGDGNQPQHFGDGTRLSIL.

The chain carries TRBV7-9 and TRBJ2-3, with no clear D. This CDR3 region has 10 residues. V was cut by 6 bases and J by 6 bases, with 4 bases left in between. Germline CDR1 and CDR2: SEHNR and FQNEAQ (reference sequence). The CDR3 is CASRPDTQYF. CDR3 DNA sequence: TGTGCCAGCAGACCCGATACGCAGTATTTT.

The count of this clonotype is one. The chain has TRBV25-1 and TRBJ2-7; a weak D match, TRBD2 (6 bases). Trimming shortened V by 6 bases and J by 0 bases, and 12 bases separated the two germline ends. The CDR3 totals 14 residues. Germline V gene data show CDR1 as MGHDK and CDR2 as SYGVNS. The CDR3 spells CASRGGLSSYEQYF. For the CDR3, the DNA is TGTGCCAGCAGAGGAGGGCTTAGCTCCTACGAGCAGTACTTC.

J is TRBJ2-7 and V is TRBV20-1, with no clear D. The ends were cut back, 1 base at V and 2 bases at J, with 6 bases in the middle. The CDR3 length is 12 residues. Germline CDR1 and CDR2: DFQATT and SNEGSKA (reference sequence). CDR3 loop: CSARAGPYEQYF. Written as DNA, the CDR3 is TGCAGTGCTAGAGCGGGCCCCTACGAGCAGTACTTC.

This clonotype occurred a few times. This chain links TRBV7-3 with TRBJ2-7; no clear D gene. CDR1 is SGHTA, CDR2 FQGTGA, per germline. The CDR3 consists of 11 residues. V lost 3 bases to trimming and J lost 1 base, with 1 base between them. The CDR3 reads CASSLSYEQYF. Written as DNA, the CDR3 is TGTGCCAGCAGCTTGTCCTACGAGCAGTACTTC.

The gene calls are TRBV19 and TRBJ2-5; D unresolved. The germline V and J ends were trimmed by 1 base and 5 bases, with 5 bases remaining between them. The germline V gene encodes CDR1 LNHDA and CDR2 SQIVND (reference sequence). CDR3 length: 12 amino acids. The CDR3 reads CASSIGGETQYF. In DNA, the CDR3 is TGTGCCAGTAGTATAGGCGGCGAGACCCAGTACTTC.

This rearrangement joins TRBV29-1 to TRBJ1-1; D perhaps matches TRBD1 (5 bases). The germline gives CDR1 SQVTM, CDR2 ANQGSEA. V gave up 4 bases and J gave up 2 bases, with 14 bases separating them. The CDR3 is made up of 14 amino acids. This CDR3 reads CSVARRGFNTEAFF. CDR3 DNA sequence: TGCAGCGTTGCTAGGAGGGGTTTTAACACTGAAGCTTTCTTT. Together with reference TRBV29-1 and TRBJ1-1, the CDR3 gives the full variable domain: SAVISQKPSRDICQRGTSLTIQCQVDSQVTMMFWYRQQPGQSLTLIATANQGSEATYESGFVIDKFPISRPNLTFSTLTVSNMSPEDSSIYLCSVARRGFNTEAFFGQGTRLTVV.

CDR3 amino acids: CASSEAGGKQGDTQYF. The CDR3 DNA is TGTGCCAGCAGCGAGGCAGGGGGCAAGCAAGGAGATACGCAGTATTTT. This chain joins TRBV11-1 and TRBJ2-3; TRBD1 aligns across 8 bases. The CDR3 loop spans 16 amino acids. The trim removed 5 bases at V and 5 bases at J, leaving 12 bases unmatched. Per the germline V gene, CDR1 is SGHAT and CDR2 is FQDESV (reference sequence).

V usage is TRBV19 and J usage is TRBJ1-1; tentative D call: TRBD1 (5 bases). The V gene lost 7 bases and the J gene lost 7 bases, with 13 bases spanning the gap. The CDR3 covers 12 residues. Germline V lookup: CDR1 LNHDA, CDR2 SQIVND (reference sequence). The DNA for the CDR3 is TGTGCCAGTAAGGGGCAGGGCAGTGAAGCTTTCTTT. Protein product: CASKGQGSEAFF.

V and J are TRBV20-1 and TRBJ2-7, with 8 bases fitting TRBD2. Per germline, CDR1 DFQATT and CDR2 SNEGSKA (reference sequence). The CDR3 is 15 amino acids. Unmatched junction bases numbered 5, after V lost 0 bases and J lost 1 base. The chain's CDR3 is CSARDWAGGSYEQYF. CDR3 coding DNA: TGCAGTGCTAGAGATTGGGCGGGAGGTTCCTACGAGCAGTACTTC.

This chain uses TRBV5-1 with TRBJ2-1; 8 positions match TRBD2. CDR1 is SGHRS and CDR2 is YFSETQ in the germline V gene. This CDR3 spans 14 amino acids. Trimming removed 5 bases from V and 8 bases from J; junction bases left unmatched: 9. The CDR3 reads CASRTGGPGDEQFF. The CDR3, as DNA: TGCGCCAGCAGAACGGGAGGGCCGGGAGATGAGCAGTTCTTC.